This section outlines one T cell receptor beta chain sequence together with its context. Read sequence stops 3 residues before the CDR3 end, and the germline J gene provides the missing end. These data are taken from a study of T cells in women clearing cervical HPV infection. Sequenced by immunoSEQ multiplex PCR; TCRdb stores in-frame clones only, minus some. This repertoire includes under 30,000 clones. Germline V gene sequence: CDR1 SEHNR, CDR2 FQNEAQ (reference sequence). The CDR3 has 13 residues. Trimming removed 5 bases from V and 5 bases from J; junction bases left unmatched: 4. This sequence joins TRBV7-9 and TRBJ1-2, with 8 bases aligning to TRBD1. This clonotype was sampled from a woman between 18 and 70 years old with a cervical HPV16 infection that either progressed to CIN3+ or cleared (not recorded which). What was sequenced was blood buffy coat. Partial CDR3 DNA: TGTGCCAGCAGCCTGGGACAGGAATATGGC. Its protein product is CASSLGQEYG. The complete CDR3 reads CASSLGQEYGYTF.